The sequence of this TCR beta chain was determined in a study of cytomegalovirus exposure and HLA in healthy donors. Remarks on this clone: The antigen is not known.

Researchers ran the PCR with 60 Vbeta and 13 Jbeta primers. Profiling relied on immunoSEQ multiplex PCR, and the TCRdb table lists in-frame clones only, not all of them. The sample carries about 110,000 clones, 71% recorded once. V was clipped by 0 bases and J by 7 bases, with 12 bases between them. This CDR3 comprises 14 residues. Per the germline V gene, CDR1 is WNHNN and CDR2 is SYGVQD (reference sequence). The study, taken as a whole, reports: Follow-up analysis later connected one missense variant in DCLRE1C with trimming of TCR beta V- and J-genes. Generally TCR sequences proved uncommon, though certain public TCRs appeared in numerous donors. Apart from CMV serostatus, no immune exposure information was available.

Material: PBMCs. The chain has TRBV10-1 and TRBJ2-5; D is ambiguous. The receptor comes from a female donor in good health and CMV-seronegative. CDR3 sequence (DNA): TGCGCCAGCAGTGAGTCCGTAACGACGGGGACCCAGTACTTC. Translation gives CASSESVTTGTQYF.